This T cell receptor beta chain was observed in a study of T cell clones after liver transplantation. Whole-study context: A pre-transplant mixed lymphocyte reaction with TCRbeta sequencing defined graft-donor-reactive clones followed in post-transplant blood.

This CDR3 contains 14 residues. The V gene's germline CDR1 is MDHEN and CDR2 SYDVKM. With 6 bases removed from V and 4 bases from J, the gap between germline ends came to 16 bases. Measured with immunoSEQ multiplex PCR; TCRdb has only the in-frame clones, and not every one. The sample lists approximately 100,000 clones, roughly four fifths occurring once. In its sample, this clone was seen a few times. This receptor was obtained from a human donor who received a liver transplant. Sequencing used CD4+ T cells from blood, obtained before liver transplant. V usage is TRBV28 and J usage is TRBJ2-7; possibly TRBD1 or TRBD2 for D (5 bases each). CDR3 loop: CASSLRDHTYEQYF. The CDR3, as DNA: TGTGCCAGCAGCCTCCGGGACCATACTTACGAGCAGTACTTC.